This TCR beta chain was identified in a study of shared clonotypes between healthy human individuals. Trimming stripped 0 bases from V and 8 bases from J, with 10 bases between. Looked up from germline, CDR1 is SGHAT and CDR2 is FQNNGV. CDR3 size: 13 residues. Clones were sequenced by immunoSEQ multiplex PCR, and TCRdb holds only the in-frame ones, with some missing. The sample consists of 1.6 million or so clones, roughly 98.5% of them appearing once. The receptor was isolated from a young man in good health. Sequenced material: naive CD4+ T cells sorted from blood. Subset indicated: CD45RA+ positively selected. The chain joins TRBV11-2 to TRBJ1-2, with unresolved D. The CDR3: CASSLDVVRGYTF. The DNA of the CDR3 is TGTGCCAGCAGCTTAGATGTCGTGAGAGGCTACACCTTC.